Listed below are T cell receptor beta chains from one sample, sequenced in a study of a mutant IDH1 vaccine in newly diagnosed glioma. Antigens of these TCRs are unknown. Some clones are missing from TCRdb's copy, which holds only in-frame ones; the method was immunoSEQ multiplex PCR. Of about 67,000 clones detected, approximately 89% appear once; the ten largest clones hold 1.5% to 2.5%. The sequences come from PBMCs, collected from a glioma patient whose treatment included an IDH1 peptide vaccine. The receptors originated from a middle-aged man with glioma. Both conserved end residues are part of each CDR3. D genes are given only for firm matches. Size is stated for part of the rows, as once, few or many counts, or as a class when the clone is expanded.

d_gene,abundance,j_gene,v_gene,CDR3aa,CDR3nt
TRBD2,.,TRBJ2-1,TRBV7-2,CASSPMRGVHEQFF,TGTGCCAGCAGCCCAATGCGGGGGGTCCATGAGCAGTTCTTC
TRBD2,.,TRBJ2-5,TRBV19,CASSIGPRGEETQYF,TGTGCCAGTAGTATAGGCCCCCGGGGGGAAGAGACCCAGTACTTC
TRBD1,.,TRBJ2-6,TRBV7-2,CASSPRDRGHFGANVLTF,TGTGCCAGCAGCCCACGGGACAGGGGGCATTTTGGGGCCAACGTCCTGACTTTC
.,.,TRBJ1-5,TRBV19,CASSIRGESNQPQHF,TGTGCCAGTAGTATCAGAGGGGAGAGCAATCAGCCCCAGCATTTT
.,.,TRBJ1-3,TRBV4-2,CASSQPTGSGNTIYF,TGTGCCAGCAGCCAACCGACAGGCTCCGGAAACACCATATATTTT
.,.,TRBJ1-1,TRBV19,CASNSRGRGTEAFF,TGTGCCAGTAACTCTCGGGGGAGGGGGACTGAAGCTTTCTTT
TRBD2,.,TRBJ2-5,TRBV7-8,CASSSSGDLQETQYF,TGTGCCAGCAGCAGTAGCGGGGACCTCCAAGAGACCCAGTACTTC
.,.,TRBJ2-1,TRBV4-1,CASSQERRGSTLRLVGYNEQFF,TGCGCCAGCAGCCAAGAAAGGAGAGGGAGTACGCTACGGCTAGTGGGTTACAATGAGCAGTTCTTC
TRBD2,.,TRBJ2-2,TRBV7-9,CASTSWERERTGELFF,TGTGCCAGCACCTCCTGGGAGCGGGAGCGAACCGGGGAGCTGTTTTTT
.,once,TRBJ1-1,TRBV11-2,CASSLERGNTEAFF,TGTGCCAGCAGCTTAGAACGAGGCAACACTGAAGCTTTCTTT
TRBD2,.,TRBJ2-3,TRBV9,CASSVDSLAGDGTDTQYF,TGTGCCAGCAGCGTAGATTCCCTAGCGGGGGACGGAACAGATACGCAGTATTTT
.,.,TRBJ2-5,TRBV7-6,CASSSTDFQETQYF,TGTGCCAGCAGCTCAACGGACTTTCAAGAGACCCAGTACTTC
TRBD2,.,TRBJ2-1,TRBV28,CASRSFGTSDYNEQFF,TGTGCCAGCAGAAGCTTCGGGACTAGCGATTACAATGAGCAGTTCTTC
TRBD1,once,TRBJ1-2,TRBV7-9,CASSPDRIYGYTF,TGTGCCAGCAGCCCGGACAGGATCTATGGCTACACCTTC
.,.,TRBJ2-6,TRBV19,CASSITVLSSGANVLTF,TGTGCCAGTAGTATTACGGTACTAAGCTCTGGGGCCAACGTCCTGACTTTC
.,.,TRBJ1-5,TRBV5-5,CASSHRDYSNQPQHF,TGTGCCAGCAGCCACAGAGATTATAGCAATCAGCCCCAGCATTTT
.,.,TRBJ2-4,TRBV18,CASSPSGGYQAKNIQYF,TGTGCCAGCTCACCATCTGGCGGATATCAAGCCAAAAACATTCAGTACTTC
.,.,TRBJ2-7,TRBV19,CASSIESGPGYEQYF,TGTGCCAGTAGTATAGAAAGCGGACCGGGCTACGAGCAGTACTTC
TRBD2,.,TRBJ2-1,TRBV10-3,CAISPAGGPRNEQFF,TGTGCCATCAGTCCAGCGGGAGGGCCGCGGAATGAGCAGTTCTTC
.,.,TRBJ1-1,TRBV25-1,CASSAWGGEAFF,TGTGCCAGCAGTGCATGGGGTGGTGAAGCTTTCTTT
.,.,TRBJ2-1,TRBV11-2,CASSAQAVSSYNEQFF,TGTGCCAGCAGCGCTCAGGCCGTCAGCTCCTACAATGAGCAGTTCTTC
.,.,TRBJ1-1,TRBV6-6,CASSYSEGAGTEAFF,TGTGCCAGCAGTTACTCCGAAGGGGCCGGGACTGAAGCTTTCTTT
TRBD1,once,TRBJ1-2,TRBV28,CATVGQGASGYTF,TGTGCCACCGTTGGACAGGGGGCGTCCGGCTACACCTTC
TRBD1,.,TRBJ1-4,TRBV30,CAWSGQGDEKLFF,TGTGCCTGGAGCGGACAGGGGGATGAAAAACTGTTTTTT
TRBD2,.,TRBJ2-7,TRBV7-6,CASSSTSGLPYEQYF,TGTGCCAGCAGCTCAACTAGCGGGCTCCCCTACGAGCAGTACTTC
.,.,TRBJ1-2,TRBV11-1,CASSLLRDTGYTF,TGTGCCAGCAGCTTACTCCGGGACACTGGCTACACCTTC
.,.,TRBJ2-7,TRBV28,CASSSEGEQYF,TGTGCCAGCAGTTCTGAGGGGGAGCAGTACTTC
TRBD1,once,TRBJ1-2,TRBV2,CASSPYLDRGRGYTF,TGTGCCAGCAGCCCATACTTGGACAGGGGGCGAGGCTACACCTTC
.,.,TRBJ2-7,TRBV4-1,CASSQDMVESSYEQYF,TGCGCCAGCAGCCAAGATATGGTCGAATCCTCCTACGAGCAGTACTTC
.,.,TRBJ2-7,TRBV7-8,CASSLAGGADTPYEQYF,TGTGCCAGCAGCTTAGCGGGGGGCGCGGATACCCCCTACGAGCAGTACTTC
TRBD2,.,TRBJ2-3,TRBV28,CASSFRNGLAGADTQYF,TGTGCCAGCAGTTTCCGCAACGGACTAGCGGGAGCAGATACGCAGTATTTT
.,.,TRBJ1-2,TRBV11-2,CASSSPRQTYGYTF,TGTGCCAGCAGCTCCCCCAGACAGACCTATGGCTACACCTTC
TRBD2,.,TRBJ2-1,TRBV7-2,CASSLVGGSLGNEQFF,TGTGCCAGCAGCTTAGTTGGCGGGAGTTTAGGCAATGAGCAGTTCTTC
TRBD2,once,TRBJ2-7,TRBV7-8,CASSLGAGPYEQYF,TGTGCCAGCAGCTTAGGAGCGGGACCCTACGAGCAGTACTTC
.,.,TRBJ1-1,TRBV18,CASSPRSGEGAFF,TGTGCCAGCTCACCACGGTCAGGGGAGGGCGCTTTCTTT
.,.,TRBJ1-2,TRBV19,CASSPIDLNNYGYTF,TGTGCCAGTAGTCCAATCGACCTGAATAACTATGGCTACACCTTC
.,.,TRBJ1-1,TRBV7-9,CASTPGGPNTEAFF,TGTGCCAGCACTCCCGGGGGCCCGAACACTGAAGCTTTCTTT
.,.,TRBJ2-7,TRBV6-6,CASSYQAGPYEQYF,TGTGCCAGCAGTTACCAGGCGGGTCCCTACGAGCAGTACTTC
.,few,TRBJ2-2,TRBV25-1,CASSDNRDMAGELFF,TGTGCCAGCAGCGACAACAGGGATATGGCCGGGGAGCTGTTTTTT
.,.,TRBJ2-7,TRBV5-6,CASSLADFHEQYF,TGTGCCAGCAGCTTGGCGGACTTCCACGAGCAGTACTTC
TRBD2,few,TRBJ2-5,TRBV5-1,CATSPDGGNLETQYF,TGCGCCACCTCCCCCGACGGGGGGAATTTAGAGACCCAGTACTTC
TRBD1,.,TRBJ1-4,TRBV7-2,CASSLVGTGQKLFF,TGTGCCAGCAGCCTAGTCGGGACAGGGCAAAAACTGTTTTTT
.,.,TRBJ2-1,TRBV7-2,CASSFGLTGNEQFF,TGTGCCAGCAGCTTCGGTCTGACTGGTAATGAGCAGTTCTTC
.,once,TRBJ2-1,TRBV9,CASSVEPSASFKSSYNEQFF,TGTGCCAGCAGCGTAGAACCTAGCGCCTCTTTTAAGAGCTCCTACAATGAGCAGTTCTTC
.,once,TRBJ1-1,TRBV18,CASSPLGGTVSTEAFF,TGTGCCAGCTCACCACTTGGCGGGACTGTCAGCACTGAAGCTTTCTTT
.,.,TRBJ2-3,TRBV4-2,CASSQEGGGSTDTQYF,TGTGCCAGCAGCCAAGAGGGGGGTGGGAGCACAGATACGCAGTATTTT
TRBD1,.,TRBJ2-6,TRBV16,CASSQFKGGRSGANVLTF,TGTGCCAGCAGCCAATTCAAAGGGGGCCGCTCCGGGGCCAACGTCCTGACTTTC
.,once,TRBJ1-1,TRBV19,CASSPGRVQGPVIQAFF,TGTGCCAGTAGTCCTGGACGAGTTCAGGGGCCCGTAATCCAAGCTTTCTTT
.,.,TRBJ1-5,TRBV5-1,CASSAGAQGNQPQHF,TGCGCCAGCAGCGCTGGGGCCCAGGGCAATCAGCCCCAGCATTTT
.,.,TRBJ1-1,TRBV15,CATTLSGHYTEAFF,TGTGCCACCACCCTCTCGGGGCATTACACTGAAGCTTTCTTT
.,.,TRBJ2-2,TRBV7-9,CASSGQGNTGELFF,TGTGCCAGCTCGGGGCAGGGGAACACCGGGGAGCTGTTTTTT
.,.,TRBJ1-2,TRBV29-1,CSVLTGTGYGYTF,TGCAGCGTCCTCACAGGGACTGGCTATGGCTACACCTTC
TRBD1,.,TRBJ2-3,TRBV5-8,CASSYGQGSDTQYF,TGTGCCAGCAGCTACGGACAGGGGTCAGATACGCAGTATTTT
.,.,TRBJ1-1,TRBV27,CATHNRNTEAFF,TGTGCCACCCACAACAGGAACACTGAAGCTTTCTTT
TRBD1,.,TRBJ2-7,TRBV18,CASSPEGTAYEQYF,TGTGCCAGCTCACCAGAAGGGACAGCTTACGAGCAGTACTTC
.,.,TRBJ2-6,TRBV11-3,CASSPRAVSSGANVLTF,TGTGCCAGCAGCCCCAGAGCAGTGAGCTCTGGGGCCAACGTCCTGACTTTC
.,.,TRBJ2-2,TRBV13,CASSLGGSNTGELFF,TGTGCCAGCAGCTTAGGAGGGAGTAACACCGGGGAGCTGTTTTTT
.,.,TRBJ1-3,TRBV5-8,CASTLDASSGNTIYF,TGTGCCAGCACCCTGGACGCCAGCTCTGGAAACACCATATATTTT
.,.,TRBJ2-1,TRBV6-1,CASSEAGRGNEQFF,TGTGCCAGCAGTGAAGCGGGGCGGGGCAATGAGCAGTTCTTC
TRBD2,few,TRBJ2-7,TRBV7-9,CASSPPTSGSYEQYF,TGTGCCAGCAGCCCCCCGACTAGCGGGAGTTACGAGCAGTACTTC